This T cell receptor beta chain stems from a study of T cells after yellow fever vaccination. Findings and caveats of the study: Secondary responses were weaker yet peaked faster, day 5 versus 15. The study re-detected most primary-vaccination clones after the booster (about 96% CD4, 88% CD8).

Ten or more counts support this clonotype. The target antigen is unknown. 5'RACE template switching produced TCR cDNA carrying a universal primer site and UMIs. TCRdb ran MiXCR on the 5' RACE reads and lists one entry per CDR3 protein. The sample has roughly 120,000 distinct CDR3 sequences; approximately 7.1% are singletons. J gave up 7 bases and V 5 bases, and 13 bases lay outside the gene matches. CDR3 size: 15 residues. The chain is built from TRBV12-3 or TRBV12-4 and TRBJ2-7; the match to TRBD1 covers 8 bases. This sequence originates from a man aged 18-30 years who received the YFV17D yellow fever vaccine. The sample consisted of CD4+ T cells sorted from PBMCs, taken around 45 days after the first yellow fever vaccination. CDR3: CASSPLWTGTEEQYF. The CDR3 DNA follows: TGTGCCAGCAGTCCACTCTGGACAGGGACGGAGGAGCAGTACTTC.